Below, 11 T cell receptor beta chains from the same sample are listed, as sequenced in a study of T cells in Graves' hyperthyroidism and ophthalmopathy. TCR beta CDR3 sequences were amplified from RNA transcripts. RT-PCR in the first round (using the HTBI primer set) targeted the TCR CDR3. TCRdb reanalysed the multiplex PCR reads using MiXCR and keeps one entry per CDR3 protein. The sample carries 600,000 to 700,000 distinct CDR3 sequences, less than 45% recorded once. Sequencing was performed on peripheral blood or thyroid tissue (not recorded which). The receptors originated from an adult man with Graves' disease, either hyperthyroidism or ophthalmopathy (not recorded which).

The chain employs TRBV19 and TRBJ1-5; 10 bases match TRBD1. Trimming took 3 bases from V and 3 from J; bases not matched to a gene: 8. Looked up from germline, CDR1 is LNHDA and CDR2 is SQIVND (reference sequence). The CDR3 is 17 amino acids. The CDR3: CASSMPSTGGFNQPQHF. The CDR3 DNA reads as TGTGCCAGTAGTATGCCTTCGACAGGGGGCTTCAATCAGCCCCAGCATTTT.

The rearrangement joins TRBV20-1 to TRBJ2-5; D is perhaps TRBD1 (6 bases). The CDR3 is made up of 14 amino acids. From germline, CDR1 is DFQATT and CDR2 SNEGSKA (reference sequence). The ends were cut back, 6 bases at V and 0 bases at J, with 14 bases in the middle. The DNA for the CDR3 is TGCAGTGCGGCACCCCAGGGGTACCAAGAGACCCAGTACTTC. The encoded protein is CSAAPQGYQETQYF.

The rearrangement uses TRBV2 and TRBJ2-5; maybe TRBD1 (5 bases). Trimming took 2 bases from V and 0 from J, leaving 10 bases between them. The germline V gene has CDR1 SNHLY and CDR2 FYNNEI. The CDR3 is 15 amino acids. The CDR3 DNA sequence: TGTGCCAGCAGTGAATCCCGCAGGGACCAAGAGACCCAGTACTTC. It translates to CASSESRRDQETQYF. The variable domain in full, completed from reference TRBV2 and TRBJ2-5, reads EPEVTQTPSHQVTQMGQEVILRCVPISNHLYFYWYRQILGQKVEFLVSFYNNEISEKSEIFDDQFSVERPDGSNFTLKIRSTKLEDSAMYFCASSESRRDQETQYFGPGTRLLVL.

In its sample, this clonotype was seen a few times. The gene calls are TRBV7-2 and TRBJ1-2, with 8 bases fitting TRBD1. The CDR3 contains 13 residues. Germline V gene lookup returns CDR1 SGHTA and CDR2 FQGNSA. V was clipped by 6 bases and J by 9 bases; unmatched bases: 9. The CDR3 protein is CASSDSGTGRYTF. CDR3 DNA sequence: TGTGCCAGCAGTGACTCTGGGACAGGCCGCTACACCTTC.

The sample holds many counts of this clonotype. The V call is TRBV20-1, the J call TRBJ2-7; D perhaps matches TRBD1 (5 bases). Germline-derived CDR1 and CDR2 are DFQATT and SNEGSKA (reference sequence). The CDR3 totals 13 residues. Trimming cost V 2 bases and J 7 bases, with 15 bases left between them. CDR3 residues: CSARRAGSREQYF. DNA for the CDR3: TGCAGTGCTAGAAGGGCAGGGTCCCGAGAGCAGTACTTC.

V and J are TRBV12-3 or TRBV12-4 and TRBJ2-5; D ambiguous. V lost 4 bases and J lost 2, with 8 bases in between. The CDR3 spans 13 residues. The CDR3 DNA sequence: TGTGCCAGCAGTTCAGTCCTACAAGAGACCCAGTACTTC. It translates to CASSSVLQETQYF.

The chain links TRBV25-1 to TRBJ1-2; TRBD1 matches 11 bases. Germline trimming cut 4 bases from V and 4 bases from J; bases unmatched to any gene: 8. The CDR3 runs to 16 residues. Germline values: CDR1 MGHDK, CDR2 SYGVNS. CDR3 DNA sequence: TGTGCCAGCAGTGCCACCGGGACAGGGGGGTTCTATGGCTACACCTTC. Protein sequence: CASSATGTGGFYGYTF.

This clonotype was detected only a few times. With a much larger clone just one base away, this may be a read error. The chain recombines TRBV29-1 with TRBJ2-5, with a possible D match to TRBD2 (5 bases). Germline lookup yields CDR1 SQVTM and CDR2 ANQGSEA. V dropped 2 bases and J dropped 7 bases, with 11 bases sitting between them. CDR3 size: 12 residues. The CDR3 spells CSVERGPATQYF. CDR3 coding DNA: TGCAGCGTTGAACGGGGTCCGGCGACCCAGTACTTC.

This CDR3 is CASSGRGSMWEPLHF. The CDR3 region has the DNA TGTGCCAGCAGTGGAAGAGGGTCTATGTGGGAACCCCTCCACTTT. V and J are TRBV25-1 and TRBJ1-6; D ambiguous. The V end was cut by 4 bases, the J end by 12 bases, with 19 bases between. CDR3 length: 15 amino acids. Germline loops: CDR1 MGHDK, CDR2 SYGVNS.

The table lists this clonotype with a few counts. J is TRBJ1-4 and V is TRBV13; 9 nucleotides line up with TRBD1. This CDR3 is built from 13 residues. Per the germline V gene, CDR1 is PRHDT and CDR2 is FYEKMQ (reference sequence). V trimming: 6 bases; J trimming: 8 bases; junction bases outside the gene matches: 4. CDR3 bases: TGTGCCAGCAGGGGGACAGGGCGGGAAAAACTGTTTTTT. Protein: CASRGTGREKLFF.

The rearrangement joins TRBV20-1 to TRBJ2-7; TRBD2 matches 9 bases. V shed 0 bases, J shed 4 bases, and the junction held 13 bases outside the gene matches. The V gene's germline CDR1 is DFQATT and CDR2 SNEGSKA (reference sequence). This CDR3 comprises 17 residues. The CDR3 here is CSARDLANGLAMYEQYF. The CDR3 region has the DNA TGCAGTGCTAGAGATCTTGCAAACGGACTAGCGATGTACGAGCAGTACTTC.